This is a list of T cell receptor beta chains from one sample in a study of blood T cells in healthy people across ages. TCRdb called the 5' RACE reads again in MiXCR, with one record for every CDR3 protein. This sample has about 1.7 million distinct CDR3 sequences, with about 28% found just once. The sequencing sample was made of blood. These receptors were obtained from a woman in her 30s in good health. The CDR3 runs from the conserved cysteine through the conserved F or W. The D gene is left open where the match is weak. Clone size is shown for a subset of rows, as once, few, many or a class of expanded clone.

V	D	J	size	DNA	CDR3
TRBV7-2	-	TRBJ2-7	few	TGTGCCTGCGCTATGACCTACGAGCAGTACTTC	CACAMTYEQYF
TRBV30	-	TRBJ1-4	-	TGTGCCTGGGGCCTGAGGGGATTTAATGAAAAACTGTTTTTT	CAWGLRGFNEKLFF
TRBV12-3/TRBV12-4	-	TRBJ2-5	-	TGTGCCAGCAGGCCCCACGGGGGAAAAGAGACCCAGTACTTC	CASRPHGGKETQYF
TRBV20-1	TRBD2	TRBJ2-7	-	TGCAGTGCTAGAAGCGGGGGGGCCTCCTACGAGCAGTACTTC	CSARSGGASYEQYF
TRBV4-3	-	TRBJ1-2	-	TGCGCCAGCAGCCAAGATCGGGGCAGGACGAACTATTGCTACACCTTC	CASSQDRGRTNYCYTF
TRBV10-3	TRBD2	TRBJ2-4	-	TGTGCCATCAGTGGGGGGGGTAGCGGGAGCATTTCATACAATGAGCAGTACTTC	CAISGGGSGSISYNEQYF
TRBV7-2	TRBD1	TRBJ2-7	-	TGTGCCAGCAGCTCGGACAGGGGGCCCAACTGGTACGAGCAGTACTTC	CASSSDRGPNWYEQYF
TRBV5-1	-	TRBJ2-6	few	TGCGCCAGCGAAAGGGTCACTGGGGCCAACGTCCTGACTTTC	CASERVTGANVLTF
TRBV20-1	-	TRBJ1-2	few	TGCAGTGCTATCCAGGGGAAGAACGCTGGCTACACCTTC	CSAIQGKNAGYTF
TRBV15	-	TRBJ2-1	many	TGTGCCACCAGCAGCCGGAGCTCCTACAATGAACAGTTCTTC	CATSSRSSYNEQFF
TRBV9	-	TRBJ2-7	-	TGTGCCGGCAGCGTAGGGAGTCGGGACTACGAGCAGTACTTC	CAGSVGSRDYEQYF
TRBV10-2	-	TRBJ1-1	few	TGCGCCAGCAGTGAAGCCAGGAAGAACACTGAAGCTTTCTTT	CASSEARKNTEAFF
TRBV5-5	-	TRBJ2-1	few	TGTGCCAGCAGCTCGGGACCCTATACAATCCGGTCCTACAATGAGCAGTTCTTC	CASSSGPYTIRSYNEQFF
TRBV10-2	-	TRBJ1-1	-	TGCGCCAGCAGTTCCCTCGGCACTGAAGCTTTCTTT	CASSSLGTEAFF
TRBV6-4	-	TRBJ2-5	many	TGTGCCAGCAGTGTCTCGGCAGGGACAGAGACCCAGTACTTC	CASSVSAGTETQYF
TRBV2	-	TRBJ2-1	few	TGTGCCAGCAGTGATCAGCAGAGCTCCTACAATGAGCAGTTCTTC	CASSDQQSSYNEQFF
TRBV12-3/TRBV12-4	TRBD1	TRBJ2-1	-	TGTGCCAGCAGACCAGGGACAGGGGATGAGGAGCAGTTCTTC	CASRPGTGDEEQFF
TRBV19	-	TRBJ2-7	-	TGTGCCAGTAGACAGACTCGACTGAGGGGGCAGTACTTC	CASRQTRLRGQYF
TRBV18	-	TRBJ2-3	-	TGTGCCAGCTCACCACTTCAGAATCTAGGGAGGGATACGCAGTATTTT	CASSPLQNLGRDTQYF
TRBV3-1	-	TRBJ2-1	-	TGTGCCAGCAGCCAAGACCCTATACTAGTTCCAAATGAGCAGTTCTTC	CASSQDPILVPNEQFF
TRBV28	TRBD2	TRBJ2-5	few	TGTGCCAGCACGGATATGCGGGGGGCACTCGAGACCCAGTACTTC	CASTDMRGALETQYF
TRBV2	TRBD1	TRBJ2-7	-	TGTGCCAGCAGGGGGACAGGGTCCCGCGAGCAGTACTTC	CASRGTGSREQYF
TRBV7-2	-	TRBJ2-5	-	TGTGCCAGCAACGGTCGGGCAGGGCAACAAGAGACCCAGTACTTC	CASNGRAGQQETQYF
TRBV5-4	TRBD1	TRBJ1-2	-	TGTGCCAGCAGCCCAGGGGGTCGCAGGGCAGGCGGCTACACCTTC	CASSPGGRRAGGYTF
TRBV20-1	TRBD2	TRBJ2-7	-	TGCAGTGCTAGAGAGGCTAGCGGGGTTTACGAGCAGTACTTC	CSAREASGVYEQYF
TRBV10-2	-	TRBJ1-6	-	TGCGCCAGCAGTGAGGGCCTGGCAGGACCGAATTCACCCCTCCACTTT	CASSEGLAGPNSPLHF
TRBV2	-	TRBJ1-2	-	TGTGCCAGCAGTGATTGGGGAGACTATGGCTACACCTTC	CASSDWGDYGYTF
TRBV27	TRBD1	TRBJ2-7	many	TGTGCCAGCAGTTTCGACAGGGGGCTGACCTACGAGCAGTACTTC	CASSFDRGLTYEQYF